The 10 T cell receptor beta chains reported below all come from one sample, sequenced in a study of blood T cell repertoires in COVID-19. The data were produced by immunoSEQ multiplex PCR, yet TCRdb's version contains in-frame clones alone and is incomplete. The sample consists of about 370,000 clones, around 87% of them appearing once. The source material was PBMCs or T cells enriched from blood (not recorded which). The receptors stem from a man aged 18 to 29 who had recovered from COVID-19.

This chain joins TRBV3-1 (or the pseudogene TRBV3-2) and TRBJ2-7; 9 positions agree with TRBD1. The CDR3 contains 16 residues. Trimming took 3 bases from V and 0 from J; bases not matched to a gene: 6. Germline loops: CDR1 LGHDT, CDR2 YNNKEL (reference sequence). This CDR3 reads CASSQRGQGASYEQYF. CDR3 nucleotides: TGTGCCAGCAGCCAGAGGGGACAGGGTGCCTCCTACGAGCAGTACTTC.

This chain joins TRBV11-2 and TRBJ1-2, with TRBD1 matching 9 bases. The CDR3 extends over 13 amino acids. Per germline, CDR1 SGHAT and CDR2 FQNNGV. J was trimmed by 8 bases and V by 5 bases; bases with no gene match: 6. CDR3 coding DNA: TGTGCCAGCAGCATGGGACAGGGCCTAGGCTACACCTTC. This encodes CASSMGQGLGYTF.

The genes are TRBV9 and TRBJ2-2; 10 bases are shared with TRBD2. Germline assignment: CDR1 SGDLS and CDR2 YYNGEE. This CDR3 has 14 amino acids. V gave up 5 bases and J gave up 6 bases; unmatched junction bases: 4. The CDR3 nucleotides read TGTGCCAGCAGATCTAGCGGGGGAGCCGGGGAGCTGTTTTTT. Its protein product is CASRSSGGAGELFF.

This sequence joins TRBV9 and TRBJ2-2; 7 bases are shared with TRBD2. CDR3 length: 15 amino acids. V dropped 3 bases and J dropped 2; count of bases not matched to a gene: 4. Germline-derived CDR1 and CDR2 are SGDLS and YYNGEE. This CDR3 reads CASSASGENTGELFF. As DNA, the CDR3 is TGTGCCAGCAGCGCTAGCGGAGAAAACACCGGGGAGCTGTTTTTT.

V is TRBV5-4 and J is TRBJ2-1; the match to TRBD2 covers 9 bases. This CDR3 spans 15 amino acids. From germline, CDR1 is SGHNT and CDR2 YYREEE (reference sequence). The V segment lost 0 bases and the J segment 5 bases; nucleotides outside the gene matches: 3. The CDR3 DNA reads as TGTGCCAGCAGCTTGGAGCTAGCGGGGCACAATGAGCAGTTCTTC. Its protein product is CASSLELAGHNEQFF. The variable domain in full, completed from reference TRBV5-4 and TRBJ2-1, reads ETGVTQSPTHLIKTRGQQVTLRCSSQSGHNTVSWYQQALGQGPQFIFQYYREEENGRGNFPPRFSGLQFPNYSSELNVNALELDDSALYLCASSLELAGHNEQFFGPGTRLTVL.

This chain connects TRBV3-1 (or the pseudogene TRBV3-2) to TRBJ2-2; 7 positions agree with TRBD1. CDR1 is LGHDT, CDR2 YNNKEL, per germline (reference sequence). CDR3 length: 14 amino acids. V shed 10 bases, J shed 1 base, and the junction held 6 bases outside the gene matches. The CDR3 bases are TGTGCCACCCGAAGACAGGGGAACACCGGGGAGCTGTTTTTT. This sequence encodes CATRRQGNTGELFF.

The V and J genes are TRBV28 and TRBJ1-5, with D unresolved. CDR3 length equals 11 residues. Germline V gene data show CDR1 as MDHEN and CDR2 as SYDVKM. Trimming shortened V by 5 bases and J by 4 bases, and 3 bases separated the two germline ends. The CDR3 reads CASSRNQPQHF. CDR3 DNA sequence: TGTGCCAGCAGTCGTAATCAGCCCCAGCATTTT. The full variable domain, its missing parts supplied by reference TRBV28 and TRBJ1-5, is DVKVTQSSRYLVKRTGEKVFLECVQDMDHENMFWYRQDPGLGLRLIYFSYDVKMKEKGDIPEGYSVSREKKERFSLILESASTNQTSMYLCASSRNQPQHFGDGTRLSIL.

The chain is built from TRBV11-2 and TRBJ1-3; a weak D match, TRBD1 (5 bases). The CDR3 spans 19 residues. V lost 3 bases and J lost 1, with 22 bases in between. Germline V gene sequence: CDR1 SGHAT, CDR2 FQNNGV. The CDR3 spells CASSFPTVPRPGSGNTIYF. CDR3 sequence (DNA): TGTGCCAGCAGCTTTCCGACAGTCCCGCGGCCTGGATCTGGAAACACCATATATTTT.

The chain has TRBV18 and TRBJ1-5, with D perhaps TRBD1 (6 bases). Trimming pared 4 bases from V and 5 bases from J, leaving 9 bases between. The CDR3 runs 13 residues. Germline-derived CDR1 and CDR2 are KGHSH and LQKENI. The CDR3 sequence is CASSLNRDQPQHF. CDR3 DNA: TGTGCCAGCTCACTAAACAGGGATCAGCCCCAGCATTTT.

A single count supports this clone. This rearrangement joins TRBV20-1 to TRBJ2-1; D might be TRBD1 (5 bases). CDR3 length: 10 residues. CDR1 and CDR2 from the germline V gene are DFQATT and SNEGSKA (reference sequence). Between the trimmed V and J ends, which lost 6 bases and 10 bases, there was a span of 10 bases. This chain's CDR3 is CSATTVEQFF. The CDR3 nucleotides are TGCAGTGCAACGACAGTAGAGCAGTTCTTC.